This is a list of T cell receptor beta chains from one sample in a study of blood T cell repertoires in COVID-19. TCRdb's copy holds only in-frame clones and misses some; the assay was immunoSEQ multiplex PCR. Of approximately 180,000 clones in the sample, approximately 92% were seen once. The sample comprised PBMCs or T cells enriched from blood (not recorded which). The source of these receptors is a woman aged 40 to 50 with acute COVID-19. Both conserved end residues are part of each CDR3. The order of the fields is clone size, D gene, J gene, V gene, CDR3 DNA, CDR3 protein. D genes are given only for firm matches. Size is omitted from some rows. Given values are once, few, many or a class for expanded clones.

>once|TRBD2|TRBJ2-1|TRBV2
TGTGCCAGCAGTCCGACTAGCGGATACAATGAGCAGTTCTTC
CASSPTSGYNEQFF
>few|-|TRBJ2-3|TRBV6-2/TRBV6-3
TGTGCCAGCAGCCCTGACAGCTCCACAGATACGCAGTATTTT
CASSPDSSTDTQYF
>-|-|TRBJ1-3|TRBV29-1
TGCAGCGTTGAAGATCATCCTGGAAACACCATATATTTT
CSVEDHPGNTIYF
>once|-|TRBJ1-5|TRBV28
TGTGCCAGCAGTAGAGGTCGACAGGCCCTTCGCAATCAGCCCCAGCATTTT
CASSRGRQALRNQPQHF
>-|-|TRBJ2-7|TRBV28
TGTGCCAGCAGCACAGTCTACGAGCAGTACTTC
CASSTVYEQYF
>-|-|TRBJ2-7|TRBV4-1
TGCGCCAGCAGCCAAAACGAACAGGGATATGAGCAGTACTTC
CASSQNEQGYEQYF
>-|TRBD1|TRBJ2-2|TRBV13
TGTGCCAGCAGCGCAGCACCGACAGGGACCGGGGAGCTGTTTTTT
CASSAAPTGTGELFF
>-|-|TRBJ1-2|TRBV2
TGTGCCAGCAGTGAATGGGGGGGAGAGCGCTATGGCTACACCTTC
CASSEWGGERYGYTF
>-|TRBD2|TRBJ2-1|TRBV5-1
TGCGCCAGCAGCTTGGCGGGACTAGCGGGAGGAGGAGGTGAGCAGTTCTTC
CASSLAGLAGGGGEQFF
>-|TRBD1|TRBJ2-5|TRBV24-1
TGTGCCACCAGTGACCCCGGGACAGGAGGGAAGACCCAGTACTTC
CATSDPGTGGKTQYF
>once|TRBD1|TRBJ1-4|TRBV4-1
TGCGCCAGCAGCCAAGGGCCGGGACAGATTAATGAAAAACTGTTTTTT
CASSQGPGQINEKLFF
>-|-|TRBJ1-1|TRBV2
TGTGCCTCACGTAAAGAAGAGGGAGTCACTGAAGCTTTCTTT
CASRKEEGVTEAFF
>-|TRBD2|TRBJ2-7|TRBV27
TGTGCCAGCAGTTCCAGCGGGACCGAGAGCCACGAGCAGTACTTC
CASSSSGTESHEQYF
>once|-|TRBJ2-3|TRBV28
TGTGCCAGCAGTTTACGTGGGACTAGCACAGATACGCAGTATTTT
CASSLRGTSTDTQYF
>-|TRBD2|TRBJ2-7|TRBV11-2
TGTGCCAGCACCCGGACTAGCGGGGGACTCTCCTACGAGCAGTACTTC
CASTRTSGGLSYEQYF
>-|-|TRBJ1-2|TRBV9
TGTGCCAGCAGCGTAGCTTCCGGGACAAGTGGCTACACCTTC
CASSVASGTSGYTF
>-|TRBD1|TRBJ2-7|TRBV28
TGTGCCAGCAGGAAGGACAGGGGAAGCTCCTACGAGCAGTACTTC
CASRKDRGSSYEQYF
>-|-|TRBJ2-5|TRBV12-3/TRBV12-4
TGTGCCAGCAGTTCCACAGGTTATGAGACCCAGTACTTC
CASSSTGYETQYF
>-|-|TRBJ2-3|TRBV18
TGTGCCAGCTCACCAGACCGGGACACCGTGTCTTTTTTT
CASSPDRDTVSFF
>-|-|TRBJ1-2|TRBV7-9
TGTGCCAGCAGCCGAACGAACCAGGGGAACGGCGTCGGCTACACCTTC
CASSRTNQGNGVGYTF
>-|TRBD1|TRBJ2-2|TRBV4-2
TGTGCCAGCAGCCAAAAAGGGCAGGGGGCAGGCACCGGGGAGCTGTTTTTT
CASSQKGQGAGTGELFF
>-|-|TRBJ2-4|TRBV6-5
TGTGCCAGCAGTTACTCCAGGGTAATGGCCAAAAACATTCAGTACTTC
CASSYSRVMAKNIQYF
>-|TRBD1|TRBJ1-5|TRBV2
TGTGCCAGCAGTCGACAGGGCGGCAATCAGCCCCAGCATTTT
CASSRQGGNQPQHF
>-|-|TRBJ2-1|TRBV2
TGTGCCAGCAGTCCCGTCCCCAATGAGCAGTTCTTC
CASSPVPNEQFF
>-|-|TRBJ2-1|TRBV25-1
TGTGCCAGCAGTCGCAGACATATTAACAATGAGCAGTTCTTC
CASSRRHINNEQFF
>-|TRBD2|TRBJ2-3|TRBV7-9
TGTGCCAGCAGCTTAGCTGCAGCTAGCGGACCCACAGATACGCAGTATTTT
CASSLAAASGPTDTQYF
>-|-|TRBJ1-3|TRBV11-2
TGTGCCAGCAGAAAATTAAAACAGGAGACCTCTGGAAACACCATATATTTT
CASRKLKQETSGNTIYF
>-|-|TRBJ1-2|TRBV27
TGTGCCAGCAGTACCTCACCGACAGACCCAGGCGGCTACACCTTC
CASSTSPTDPGGYTF
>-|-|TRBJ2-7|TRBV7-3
TGTGCCAGCAGCTTAAGATCGGGCAGGAGGTACGAGCAGTACTTC
CASSLRSGRRYEQYF
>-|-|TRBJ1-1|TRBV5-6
TGTGCCAGCAGCTTATTCGTGGGGAGGAGGAACACTGAAGCTTTCTTT
CASSLFVGRRNTEAFF
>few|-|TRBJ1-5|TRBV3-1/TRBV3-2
TGTGCCAGCAGCCAAGCCGGGGTGCGGGGCGGACTTCCCCAGCATTTT
CASSQAGVRGGLPQHF
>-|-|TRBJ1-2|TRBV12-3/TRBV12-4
TGTGCCAGCAGTTTTTACAGGGACGAAGGCTACACCTTC
CASSFYRDEGYTF
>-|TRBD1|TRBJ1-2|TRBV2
TGTGCCAGCAGGGACAGGGGAAAGGATGGCTACACCTTC
CASRDRGKDGYTF
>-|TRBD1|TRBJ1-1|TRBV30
TGTGCCAGAAACCGACAGGGTACGGACACTGAAGCTTTCTTT
CARNRQGTDTEAFF
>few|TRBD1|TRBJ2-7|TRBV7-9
TGTGCCAGCGGGCCATGGGCTACAGGGGAAAGGTCCTACGAGCAGTACTTC
CASGPWATGERSYEQYF
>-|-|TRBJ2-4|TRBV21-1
TGTGCCAGGCCCCAGAGAGGGGAACCGGGACAGGGAAGGAACATTCAGTACTTC
CARPQRGEPGQGRNIQYF
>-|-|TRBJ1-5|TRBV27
TGTGCCAGCAGTCGACCAGGCCAGCCCCAGCATTTT
CASSRPGQPQHF
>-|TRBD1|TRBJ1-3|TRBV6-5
TGTGCCAGCAGTTACGGGACAGGGAACTCTGGAAACACCATATATTTT
CASSYGTGNSGNTIYF
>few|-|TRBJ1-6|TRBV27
TGTGCCAGCAGTTCTAGACGGAGTAATTCACCCCTCCACTTT
CASSSRRSNSPLHF
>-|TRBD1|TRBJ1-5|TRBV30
TGTGCCTGGAGTACCGGGACAGGGCCCTTTCCCCAGCATTTT
CAWSTGTGPFPQHF
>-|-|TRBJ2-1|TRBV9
TGTGCCAGCAGCGCAAATACGGGAAGCTCCTACAATGAGCAGTTCTTC
CASSANTGSSYNEQFF
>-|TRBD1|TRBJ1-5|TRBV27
TGTGCCAGCAGTCTTGGACAGGGCACTCAGCCCCAGCATTTT
CASSLGQGTQPQHF
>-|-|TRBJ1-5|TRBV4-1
TGCGCCAGCAGCCCCCAGGCGGGAGGTTATAGCAATCAGCCCCAGCATTTT
CASSPQAGGYSNQPQHF
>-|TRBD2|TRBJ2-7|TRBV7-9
TGTGCCAGCAGCTCCAGCGGGGGTGTTTTCTACGAGCAGTACTTC
CASSSSGGVFYEQYF
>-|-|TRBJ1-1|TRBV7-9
TGTGCCAGCAGCTTTCCTTATCCGGGACTAACTGAAAAAGCTTTCTTT
CASSFPYPGLTEKAFF
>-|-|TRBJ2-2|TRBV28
TGTGCCAGCAGTTGGGACTTCCCGAACACCGGGGAGCTGTTTTTT
CASSWDFPNTGELFF
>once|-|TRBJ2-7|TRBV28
TGTGCCAGCAGTTTCACAGTCGGAACCTACGAGCAGTACTTC
CASSFTVGTYEQYF
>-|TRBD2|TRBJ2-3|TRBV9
TGTGCCAGCAGCCTCGCCGGGACTAGAGGGGGTACGCAGTATTTT
CASSLAGTRGGTQYF
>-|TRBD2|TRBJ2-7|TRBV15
TGTGCCACCAGCAGAGAGCCTAGCGGGGGTTCCGAGCAGTACTTC
CATSREPSGGSEQYF
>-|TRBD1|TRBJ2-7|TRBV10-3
TGTGCCATCTCCCGGGACAGCACCTACGAGCAGTACTTC
CAISRDSTYEQYF
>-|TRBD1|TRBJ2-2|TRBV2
TGTGCCAGCAGCCTAGGACAGGGACGGACCGGGGAGCTGTTTTTT
CASSLGQGRTGELFF
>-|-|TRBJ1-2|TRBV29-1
TGCAGCATCCCGCAGGGGTCGGATGGCTACACCTTC
CSIPQGSDGYTF
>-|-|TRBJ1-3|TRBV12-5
TGTGCTAGTGGTTTGTCGGTAGACACCATATATTTT
CASGLSVDTIYF